Listed below are T cell receptor beta chains from one sample, sequenced in a study of monozygotic twins with inflammatory bowel disease. TCRdb reprocessed the 5' RACE reads and reports one entry per CDR3 protein, with no DNA. The sample spans roughly 170,000 distinct CDR3 sequences; the ten largest clones claim approximately 7.4%. Sequenced sample: blood. The origin of the receptors is a human donor with ulcerative colitis or Crohn's disease, or a healthy co-twin of an affected twin (not recorded which). The CDR3 runs from the conserved cysteine through the conserved F or W.

TRBJ1-1 TRBV10-3 CAISGTSNTEAFF
TRBJ2-1 TRBV27 CASSLSTRSYNEQFF
TRBJ2-7 TRBV5-1 CASSASNRAEQYF
TRBJ2-1 TRBV18 CASSGGSTYNEQFF
TRBJ1-5 TRBV12-3/TRBV12-4 CASSRQGTGQPQHF
TRBJ2-7 TRBV29-1 CSVAGRGVDEQYF
TRBJ1-4 TRBV7-8 CASSLRDRIGKLFF
TRBJ2-1 TRBV9 CASSVAGGPHNEQFF
TRBJ2-1 TRBV28 CASIIDRGGINEQFF
TRBJ2-3 TRBV18 CASSPRQGAPSTDTQYF
TRBJ2-5 TRBV20-1 CSARVEGPETQYF